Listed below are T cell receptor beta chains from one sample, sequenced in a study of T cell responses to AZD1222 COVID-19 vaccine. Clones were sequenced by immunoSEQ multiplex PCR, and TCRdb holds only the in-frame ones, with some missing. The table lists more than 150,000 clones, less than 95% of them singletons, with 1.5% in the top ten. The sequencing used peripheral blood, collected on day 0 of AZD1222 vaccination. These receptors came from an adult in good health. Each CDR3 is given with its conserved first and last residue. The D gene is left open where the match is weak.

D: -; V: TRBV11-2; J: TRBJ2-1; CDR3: CASSTQYGPLSSYNEQFF; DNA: TGTGCCAGCAGCACCCAATACGGGCCCTTGAGCTCCTACAATGAGCAGTTCTTC
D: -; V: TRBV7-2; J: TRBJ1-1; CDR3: CASSSQENTEAFF; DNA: TGTGCCAGCAGCTCGCAAGAGAACACTGAAGCTTTCTTT
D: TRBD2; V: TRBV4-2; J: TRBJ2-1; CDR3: CASSQEWTSGGASYNEQFF; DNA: TGTGCCAGCAGCCAAGAATGGACTAGCGGGGGGGCTTCCTACAATGAGCAGTTCTTC
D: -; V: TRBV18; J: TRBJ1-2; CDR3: CASSPSRTDLGGYTF; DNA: TGTGCCAGCTCACCGTCAAGGACAGACCTAGGTGGCTACACCTTC
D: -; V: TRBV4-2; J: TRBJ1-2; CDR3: CASSQDRGDYGYTF; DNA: TGTGCCAGCAGCCAAGACAGGGGAGACTATGGCTACACCTTC
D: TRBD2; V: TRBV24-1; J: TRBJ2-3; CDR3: CATRGRTDTQYF; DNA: TGTGCCACGCGGGGGAGAACAGATACGCAGTATTTT
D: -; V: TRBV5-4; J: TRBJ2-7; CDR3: CASSLGYEQYF; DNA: TGTGCCAGCAGCTTGGGCTACGAGCAGTACTTC
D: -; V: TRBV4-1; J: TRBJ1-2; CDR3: CASSQWEGGYGYTF; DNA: TGCGCCAGCAGCCAATGGGAGGGCGGGTATGGCTACACCTTC
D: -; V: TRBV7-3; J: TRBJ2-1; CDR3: CASSLTESSYNEQFF; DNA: TGTGCCAGCAGCTTGACCGAGAGCTCCTACAATGAGCAGTTCTTC
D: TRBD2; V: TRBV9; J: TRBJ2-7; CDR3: CASSVDPGGRYEQYF; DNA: TGTGCCAGCAGCGTAGACCCGGGGGGGAGATACGAGCAGTACTTC
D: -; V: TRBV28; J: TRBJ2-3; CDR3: CASSLFFVGGGIQDTQYF; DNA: TGTGCCAGCAGTTTATTTTTCGTAGGGGGGGGAATACAGGATACGCAGTATTTT